This T cell receptor (beta chain) was observed in a study of OX40 agonist ivuxolimab in advanced cancers. Context from the whole study: Ivuxolimab was a fully human IgG2 agonistic monoclonal antibody targeting the costimulatory receptor OX40 (CD134). Intravenous ivuxolimab was administered to patients every 2 weeks at six dose levels: 0.01, 0.1, 0.3, 1.5, 3 and 10 mg/kg. Of the 50 or so patients in dose escalation, 19 had hepatocellular carcinoma, about 15 had melanoma, 9 had renal cell carcinoma and 9 had head and neck cancer. The dose-escalation cohort was 82.7% male with a mean age of about 60 years, ranging from roughly 20 to 80. Patients were allowed to have had prior anti-PD-1, anti-PD-L1 or anti-CTLA-4 therapy, and 40% to 45% of the dose-escalation patients had been treated with checkpoint inhibitors. Partial responses occurred in three dose-escalation patients: two with cutaneous melanoma and one with hepatocellular carcinoma. Peripheral TCRbeta sequencing was intended to test whether TCR sequence diversity was altered and clonal T-cell expansion was caused by ivuxolimab. The paper reports the monotherapy dose-escalation portion (N ≈ 52 patients) of the phase I ivuxolimab trial. Overall study outcomes, separate from this receptor: Low levels of normalized T-cell clonal expansion were also shown by some nonresponding patients. Clonal expansion of both CD4+ and CD8+ blood T cells was observed from baseline to week 6 at doses 0.1 to 3.0 mg/kg. In the 0.1-3.0 mg/kg groups, partial responders were among the patients with the lowest normalized peripheral clonal expansion, particularly in CD8+ T cells. The antigen specificity of the peripheral T cells that underwent clonal expansion was not determined. After ivuxolimab, CD8+ T cells had more expanded clones than CD4+ T cells on average.

Compared with germline, V lacks 2 bases and J lacks 7 bases; bases without a gene match: 5. CDR1 and CDR2 are drawn from the germline V gene: MNHEY, SVGAGI. The CDR3 runs 14 residues from the cysteine to the phenylalanine. Of all the DNA, just the CDR3 is kept, 42 bases in frame from base 1. Concerning this clone itself: Its recognized antigen is unknown. Base qualities are not provided; no much larger clone lies one nucleotide away.

Patients with autoimmune disease history or receiving systemic immunosuppression were excluded from the trial. In every dose cohort, peripheral blood was drawn for TCR sequencing at baseline, cycle 4 day 1, and cycle 7 day 1. The samples were taken from a phase I, first-in-human, multicenter, open-label dose-escalation trial of ivuxolimab. Adults with locally advanced or metastatic melanoma, renal cell, hepatocellular, or head and neck squamous cell carcinoma were enrolled in the trial. Before TCR sequencing, CD4+ and CD8+ T cells were separately sorted from peripheral blood. Genomic DNA was isolated from the sorted cells so that the TCRbeta CDR3 region could be sequenced. TCRbeta CDR3 regions were sequenced using the immunoSEQ Assay. TCRdb provides this immuneACCESS table in a form limited to in-frame rearrangements. Some clones are lacking; in checked studies, under half of them reflect an unresolved V gene, and why the rest are absent is not known. The sample contains approximately 62,000 clones, about 89% of them found a single time. The ten top clones hold more than 9% of the sample.

The rearranged segments are TRBV6-5 and TRBJ2-1, and TRBD1 aligns with 7 junction nucleotides. This clonotype was sampled from an adult with an advanced solid tumor such as melanoma, head and neck, liver or kidney cancer. Source: CD4+ or CD8+ T cells sorted from blood, taken in a trial of the OX40 agonist ivuxolimab. In nucleotides, the sequence is TGTGCCAGCAGTTACGAGGGGGCAGGGAATGAGCAGTTCTTC. It encodes CASSYEGAGNEQFF.